The 19 T cell receptor beta chains in this list originate from one sample, sequenced in a study of T-cell memory formation after mild COVID-19. Using its own MiXCR run on the 5' RACE reads, TCRdb lists one record per CDR3 protein. The table includes about 560,000 distinct CDR3 sequences, around a sixth detected once. Sequencing used PBMCs or a T cell subset sorted from them (not recorded which). The receptors here all came from an adult woman who had mild COVID-19 (a few samples of this study predate the infection). Cell type and time point are not known.

This clonotype was counted a few times. The chain combines TRBV5-1 with TRBJ2-3, with TRBD1 matching 7 bases. This CDR3 spans 16 amino acids. Germline trimming cut 6 bases from V and 1 base from J; bases unmatched to any gene: 11. The V gene's germline CDR1 is SGHRS and CDR2 YFSETQ. CDR3: CASTQGVGSGTDTQYF. DNA of the CDR3: TGCGCCAGCACCCAGGGGGTGGGGAGTGGCACAGATACGCAGTATTTT.

The chain uses TRBV24-1 and TRBJ1-5, with a possible D match to TRBD1 (6 bases). The CDR3 covers 15 residues. Germline CDR1 reads KGHDR; CDR2 reads SFDVKD. With 4 bases removed from V and 6 bases from J, the gap between germline ends came to 15 bases. The DNA for the CDR3 is TGTGCCACCAGTGAACGACAGGCGGGGAGTCAGCCCCAGCATTTT. Translated, it gives CATSERQAGSQPQHF.

Remarks on this clonotype: The junction departs from the called germline gene at one end, perhaps through a read error. The rearrangement joins TRBV5-3 to TRBJ2-5; D uncertain. TRBV5-3 is an open reading frame whose function is uncertain. CDR3 size: 12 residues. CDR3 nucleotide sequence: TGTGCCAGCAGCTTGGAGCCGGAGACCGAGTACTTC. This encodes CASSLEPETEYF.

This clonotype was seen a few times. V gene TRBV5-1 combines with J gene TRBJ2-1; TRBD2 agrees at 9 bases. The V segment lost 4 bases and the J segment 1 base; nucleotides outside the gene matches: 6. CDR1 SGHRS and CDR2 YFSETQ come from the germline V gene. The CDR3 runs to 16 residues. The CDR3 here is CASSPSGTMSYNEQFF. CDR3 nucleotides: TGCGCCAGCAGCCCTAGCGGGACTATGTCCTACAATGAGCAGTTCTTC.

This clonotype has only a few counts. This chain links TRBV7-2 with TRBJ2-7; 8 bases are a match to TRBD1. The V segment lost 5 bases and the J segment 6 bases; nucleotides outside the gene matches: 12. This CDR3 is built from 15 residues. CDR1 SGHTA and CDR2 FQGNSA come from the germline V gene. In DNA form, the CDR3 reads TGTGCCAGCAGCATATTTAAGGACAGGGTCCGCGAGCAGTACTTC. This translates into CASSIFKDRVREQYF.

This clonotype has ten or more counts. CDR3 sequence (DNA): TGCGCCAGCAGCTCATGGGACACATACTATGGCTACACCTTC. Its protein product is CASSSWDTYYGYTF. This chain links TRBV5-1 with TRBJ1-2, with D possibly TRBD1 on 6 matching bases. Trimming took off 3 bases at V and 3 bases at J, with 12 bases between the two ends. CDR1 is SGHRS and CDR2 is YFSETQ in the germline V gene. CDR3 size: 14 residues.

In its sample, this clonotype was seen a few times. The V and J genes are TRBV27 and TRBJ1-1; the match to TRBD1 covers 9 bases. With 10 bases clipped from V and 5 bases from J, the junction kept 8 bases outside the gene matches. Per germline, CDR1 MNHEY and CDR2 SMNVEV (reference sequence). This CDR3 has 13 residues. The CDR3 is CATSTGGTTEAFF. The CDR3 nucleotides read TGTGCCACCTCTACAGGGGGCACTACTGAAGCTTTCTTT.

The genes are TRBV24-1 and TRBJ2-1; weak D call: TRBD2 (5 bases). Germline CDR1 KGHDR, CDR2 SFDVKD. V was cut by 6 bases and J by 0 bases, with 8 bases left in between. This CDR3 is built from 14 residues. The CDR3 DNA is TGTGCCACCAGTTCTCGGGGCTCCTACAATGAGCAGTTCTTC. Its translation: CATSSRGSYNEQFF.

This clonotype came up a few times. The gene calls are TRBV20-1 and TRBJ2-3, with D perhaps TRBD1 or TRBD2 (5 bases each). The germline V gene has CDR1 DFQATT and CDR2 SNEGSKA (reference sequence). The CDR3 is made up of 14 amino acids. Deletions cut 3 bases from V and 4 bases from J, with 14 bases between. The DNA of the CDR3 is TGCAGTGCTAGCCGGCACCTGGGGGCAGATACGCAGTATTTT. It encodes CSASRHLGADTQYF.

This sequence joins TRBV4-3 and TRBJ2-1; 8 nucleotides align to TRBD2. The CDR3 is 12 amino acids. V was pared by 3 bases and J by 9 bases, with 1 base of the junction left unmatched. Germline values: CDR1 LGHNA, CDR2 YSLEER. Here the CDR3 DNA reads TGCGCCAGCAGCCAGACTAGCGTTGAGCAGTTCTTC. It specifies CASSQTSVEQFF.

The sample holds a few counts of this clonotype. An end of the junction does not agree with germline; a read error may underlie this. The chain is built from TRBV30 and TRBJ1-1, with D perhaps TRBD1 (5 bases). The CDR3 extends over 10 amino acids. Germline V gene data show CDR1 as GTSNPN and CDR2 as SVGIG (reference sequence). The CDR3 DNA sequence: TGTGCCTGGAGTGTACGACAGCCCACGTTT. This encodes CAWSVRQPTF.

The chain joins TRBV11-3 to TRBJ1-2, with a tentative D call TRBD1 (6 bases). Germline V gives CDR1 SGHNT, CDR2 YENEEA. This CDR3 is built from 15 residues. The germline V and J ends were trimmed by 4 bases and 1 base, with 13 bases remaining between them. The CDR3 DNA follows: TGTGCCAGCAGCTCCCTTACGGGACATAACTATGGCTACACCTTC. Protein: CASSSLTGHNYGYTF.

This clonotype was seen repeatedly, ten times or more. The V gene is TRBV5-1, the J gene TRBJ1-4; D remains ambiguous. The CDR3 totals 14 residues. The V gene's germline CDR1 is SGHRS and CDR2 YFSETQ. V lost 0 bases, J lost 0 bases, and 3 bases lay in between. The DNA for the CDR3 is TGCGCCAGCAGCTTGGCCTCAACTAATGAAAAACTGTTTTTT. Its protein is CASSLASTNEKLFF.

This clonotype has at least ten counts. The junction departs from germline at one end; a sequencing error may be responsible. The chain combines TRBV5-1 with TRBJ1-1; D unresolved. Germline CDR1 is SGHRS and CDR2 is YFSETQ. The length of the CDR3 is 12 residues. This CDR3 reads CASSLQNTEAFF. For the CDR3, the DNA is TGTGCCAGCAGCCTACAGAACACTGAAGCTTTCTTT. The variable domain in full, with the rest retrieved from reference TRBV5-1 and TRBJ1-1, is KAGVTQTPRYLIKTRGQQVTLSCSPISGHRSVSWYQQTPGQGLQFLFEYFSETQRNKGNFPGRFSGRQFSNSRSEMNVSTLELGDSALYLCASSLQNTEAFFGQGTRLTVV.

This clonotype turned up a few times. The chain links TRBV5-1 to TRBJ2-2; D call uncertain. The CDR3 loop spans 15 amino acids. CDR1 and CDR2 (germline): SGHRS, YFSETQ. V shed 3 bases and J shed 0 bases, with 9 bases lying between them. The DNA for the CDR3 is TGCGCCAGCAGCTCGGCCCTAGCGAACACCGGGGAGCTGTTTTTT. Its protein product is CASSSALANTGELFF.

This clonotype was found a few times. The chain combines TRBV5-1 with TRBJ1-2; D not resolved. Germline CDR1 reads SGHRS; CDR2 reads YFSETQ. There are 14 residues in the CDR3. V was cut by 0 bases and J by 2 bases, with 8 bases left in between. CDR3 residues: CASSLVGQNYGYTF. The CDR3 DNA is TGCGCCAGCAGCTTGGTTGGGCAGAACTATGGCTACACCTTC.

This chain uses TRBV29-1 with TRBJ2-2; D gene unclear. This CDR3 comprises 12 residues. Looked up from germline, CDR1 is SQVTM and CDR2 is ANQGSEA. V was trimmed by 2 bases and J by 5 bases, leaving 6 bases between them. The CDR3 reads CSVEKGTGELFF. CDR3 DNA sequence: TGCAGCGTTGAAAAAGGAACCGGGGAGCTGTTTTTT.

The chain employs TRBV9 and TRBJ2-3; TRBD2 aligns across 14 bases. V shed 0 bases, J shed 9 bases, and the junction held 6 bases outside the gene matches. This CDR3 has 16 amino acids. CDR1 SGDLS and CDR2 YYNGEE come from the germline V gene. The CDR3 reads CASSVGLAGGESTQYF. The CDR3 nucleotides read TGTGCCAGCAGCGTAGGACTAGCGGGGGGGGAAAGCACGCAGTATTTT. Full variable domain (remainder filled in from reference TRBV9 and TRBJ2-3): DSGVTQTPKHLITATGQRVTLRCSPRSGDLSVYWYQQSLDQGLQFLIQYYNGEERAKGNILERFSAQQFPDLHSELNLSSLELGDSALYFCASSVGLAGGESTQYFGPGTRLTVL.

The chain joins TRBV7-3 to TRBJ2-3, with TRBD2 identical over 11 bases. V lost 2 bases and J lost 2; bases outside the gene matches: 6. The CDR3 is 17 amino acids. CDR1 and CDR2 (germline): SGHTA, FQGTGA. This CDR3 is CASSLGTSGGPTDTQYF. The CDR3 coding sequence is TGTGCCAGCAGCTTAGGCACTAGCGGGGGCCCCACAGATACGCAGTATTTT.